The following is a T cell receptor beta chain sequence with its context. Its antigen is currently unknown. The sample is drawn from a study of T-cell reconstitution after alpha-beta-depleted transplantation in children. General study findings and limits: At around two months after transplant, the alpha-beta T cells were reportedly derived from several hundred expanded clones that came from non-depleted graft cells.

There are 15 residues in the CDR3. Per germline, CDR1 ENHRY and CDR2 SYGVKD. J lost 8 bases, V lost 6 bases, and 10 bases had no gene match. During its preparation, the TCRbeta library received unique molecular identifiers. TCRdb re-derived calls from the PCR reads in MiXCR, one entry per CDR3 protein. The sample yields 530,000 or so distinct CDR3 sequences, 27% seen once. The V and J genes are TRBV10-3 and TRBJ1-6; TRBD1 matches at 7 bases. This sequence originates from a boy under two years old with Wiskott-Aldrich syndrome, due to receive a stem cell transplant. The sequencing used PBMCs, collected before TCRalphabeta/CD19-depleted stem cell transplant. CDR3: CAISGTALSDSPLHF. CDR3 coding DNA: TGTGCCATCAGCGGGACAGCCTTATCGGATTCACCCCTCCACTTT.